This passage covers 9 T cell receptor beta chains from one sample sequenced in a study of CD8 T cells in ankylosing spondylitis. MiXCR, applied by TCRdb to the 5' RACE reads, yields one record per CDR3 protein. The repertoire holds 300,000 to 350,000 distinct CDR3 sequences, about 14% seen once, with about 1.1% in the top ten. The sequenced material came from blood, either unsorted or a sorted T cell fraction (not recorded which). The receptors stem from a male donor with ankylosing spondylitis or in good health (not recorded which).

The rearrangement uses TRBV12-3 or TRBV12-4 and TRBJ2-3; D possibly corresponds to TRBD2 (6 bases). This CDR3 comprises 14 residues. Deletions cut 0 bases from V and 6 bases from J, with 10 bases between. CDR3 sequence: CASSLAPGRDTQYF. The CDR3 bases are TGTGCCAGCAGTTTAGCGCCGGGGAGGGATACGCAGTATTTT.

The table lists this clonotype with many counts. This chain connects TRBV7-9 to TRBJ2-7; D is perhaps TRBD1 (5 bases). Between the trimmed V and J ends, which lost 1 base and 7 bases, there was a span of 5 bases. The germline CDR1 and CDR2 sequences are SEHNR and FQNEAQ (reference sequence). The CDR3 extends over 11 amino acids. As DNA, the CDR3 is TGTGCCAGCAGCTTAGGGACAGAGCAGTACTTC. Amino acid sequence: CASSLGTEQYF.

There are a few counts of this clonotype. The genes are TRBV24-1 and TRBJ2-2; D is unclear. Trimming cost V 3 bases and J 6 bases, with 7 bases left between them. Germline lookup yields CDR1 KGHDR and CDR2 SFDVKD. There are 13 residues in the CDR3. CDR3 DNA sequence: TGTGCCACCAGTGATCTCCAGTCCGGGGAGCTGTTTTTT. Translation: CATSDLQSGELFF.

The sample holds one count of this clonotype. V usage is TRBV6-2 or TRBV6-3 and J usage is TRBJ2-2; weak D call: TRBD2 (5 bases). This CDR3 is built from 14 residues. The V end was cut by 10 bases, the J end by 5 bases, with 17 bases between. The germline gives CDR1 MNHEY, CDR2 SVGEGT. CDR3 DNA sequence: TGTGCCACTAACGGGATTCAACGAACCGGGGAGCTGTTTTTT. It translates to CATNGIQRTGELFF.

The chain links TRBV5-1 to TRBJ2-3; 10 nucleotides line up with TRBD1. V shed 3 bases, J shed 4 bases, and the junction held 2 bases outside the gene matches. The CDR3 spans 14 residues. Germline V gene sequence: CDR1 SGHRS, CDR2 YFSETQ. CDR3 residues: CASSWGQGSDTQYF. As DNA, the CDR3 is TGCGCCAGCAGCTGGGGACAGGGGTCAGATACGCAGTATTTT.

The chain carries TRBV30 and TRBJ2-2; D might be TRBD2 (5 bases). CDR3 length equals 13 residues. The germline CDR1 and CDR2 sequences are GTSNPN and SVGIG (reference sequence). V was pared by 3 bases and J by 6 bases, with 11 bases between. CDR3 coding DNA: TGTGCCTGGAGCCGAGGGTTCGCCGGGGAGCTGTTTTTT. This sequence encodes CAWSRGFAGELFF. The full variable domain, rest sourced from reference TRBV30 and TRBJ2-2, is SQTIHQWPATLVQPVGSPLSLECTVEGTSNPNLYWYRQAAGRGLQLLFYSVGIGQISSEVPQNLSASRPQDRQFILSSKKLLLSDSGFYLCAWSRGFAGELFFGEGSRLTVL.

This clonotype was detected ten times or more. The genes are TRBV12-3 or TRBV12-4 and TRBJ2-7; 7 positions agree with TRBD1. The length of the CDR3 is 14 residues. V lost 4 bases to trimming and J lost 4 bases; unmatched junction nucleotides: 7. This chain's CDR3 is CASSSWDSLYEQYF. The CDR3 DNA sequence: TGTGCCAGCAGTTCCTGGGACAGTCTATACGAGCAGTACTTC.

This clonotype has a count of ten or more. CDR3 loop: CSAPTGPMNTEAFF. The CDR3 DNA follows: TGCAGTGCCCCCACAGGTCCCATGAACACTGAAGCTTTCTTT. The chain recombines TRBV20-1 with TRBJ1-1; D perhaps matches TRBD1 (5 bases). Germline CDR1 is DFQATT and CDR2 is SNEGSKA (reference sequence). With 6 bases removed from V and 0 bases from J, the gap between germline ends came to 14 bases. This CDR3 contains 14 residues.

V and J are TRBV20-1 and TRBJ1-3; maybe TRBD1 (5 bases). V was pared by 5 bases and J by 4 bases, with 12 bases between. Germline V CDR1 and CDR2: DFQATT, SNEGSKA (reference sequence). This CDR3 contains 13 residues. CDR3 nucleotides: TGCAGTGCTTCTACTGACAGAGGAAACACCATATATTTT. It encodes CSASTDRGNTIYF.